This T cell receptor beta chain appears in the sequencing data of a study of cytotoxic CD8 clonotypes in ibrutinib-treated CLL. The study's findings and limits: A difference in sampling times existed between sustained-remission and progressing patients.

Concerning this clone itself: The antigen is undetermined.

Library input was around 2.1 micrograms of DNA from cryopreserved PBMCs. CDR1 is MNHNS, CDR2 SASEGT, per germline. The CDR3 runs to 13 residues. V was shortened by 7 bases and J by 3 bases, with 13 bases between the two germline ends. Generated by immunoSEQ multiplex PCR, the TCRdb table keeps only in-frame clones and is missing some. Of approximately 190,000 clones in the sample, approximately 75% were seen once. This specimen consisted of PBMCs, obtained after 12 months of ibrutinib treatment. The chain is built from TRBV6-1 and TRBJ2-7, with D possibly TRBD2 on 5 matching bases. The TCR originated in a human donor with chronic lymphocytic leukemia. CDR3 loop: CASISGRDYEQYF. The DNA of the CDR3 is TGTGCCAGCATTAGTGGCCGGGACTACGAGCAGTACTTC.